These 13 T cell receptor beta chains share one sample of origin, sequenced in a study of T cells after yellow fever vaccination. TCRdb fed the 5' RACE reads into MiXCR, producing one record per CDR3 protein. The sample carries 550,000 to 750,000 distinct CDR3 sequences, roughly 13% recorded once. The material sequenced was PBMCs, taken on the day of the yellow fever booster vaccination. These receptors all stem from a man aged 30 to 39 who received the YFV17D yellow fever vaccine.

This clonotype was counted at least ten times. The chain employs TRBV7-2 and TRBJ2-7; D remains unclear. The CDR3 contains 12 residues. Trimming stripped 8 bases from V and 2 bases from J, with 10 bases between. Germline CDR1 and CDR2: SGHTA and FQGNSA. CDR3 nucleotides: TGTGCCAGCTCACCTGCCCCCTACGAGCAGTACTTC. Translating gives CASSPAPYEQYF.

This clonotype was seen more than once but under ten times. The chain combines TRBV25-1 with TRBJ2-5; D might be TRBD2 (7 bases). The V gene lost 1 base and the J gene lost 6 bases, with 18 bases spanning the gap. The CDR3 is made up of 16 amino acids. Germline values: CDR1 MGHDK, CDR2 SYGVNS. In DNA, the CDR3 is TGTGCCAGCAGTGAATCGGTTGCGGGGGCTATCAAGACCCAGTACTTC. It specifies CASSESVAGAIKTQYF.

The chain has TRBV14 and TRBJ1-4; D remains unclear. V gave up 1 base and J gave up 8 bases, with 14 bases separating them. The CDR3 totals 15 residues. Germline V lookup: CDR1 SGHDN, CDR2 FVKESK. CDR3 nucleotides: TGTGCCAGCAGCCAAGTGGTCGGGATAGGCGAAAAACTGTTTTTT. Protein sequence: CASSQVVGIGEKLFF.

The genes are TRBV6-5 and TRBJ2-7; 9 positions match TRBD2. Per germline, CDR1 MNHEY and CDR2 SVGAGI. The ends lost 4 bases at V and 5 bases at J; junction bases unmatched: 6. The CDR3 sequence is 14 residues long. CDR3 in amino acids: CASSFGTSTDEQYF. CDR3 bases: TGTGCCAGCAGTTTTGGGACTAGCACCGACGAGCAGTACTTC.

This clonotype was seen more than once but under ten times. The chain combines TRBV5-1 with TRBJ2-1, with 8 nucleotides matching TRBD2. This CDR3 contains 15 residues. CDR1 and CDR2 (germline): SGHRS, YFSETQ. V gave up 0 bases and J gave up 8 bases; unmatched junction bases: 7. CDR3 DNA: TGCGCCAGCAGCTTGGGGGGGACTAGTCCGGATGAGCAGTTCTTC. Translated, it gives CASSLGGTSPDEQFF.

This clonotype has a handful of counts. This chain connects TRBV7-2 to TRBJ2-1, with D unresolved. This CDR3 has 14 residues. V lost 1 base, J lost 3 bases, and 7 bases lay in between. CDR1 is SGHTA, CDR2 FQGNSA, per germline. CDR3 amino acids: CASSLGALYNEQFF. The CDR3 DNA reads TGTGCCAGCAGCTTAGGAGCGCTCTACAATGAGCAGTTCTTC.

This clonotype was picked up a small number of times. This chain links TRBV20-1 with TRBJ2-1; 9 bases align to TRBD1. CDR3 size: 15 residues. Germline V gene sequence: CDR1 DFQATT, CDR2 SNEGSKA (reference sequence). Trimming at V came to 4 bases and at J to 6 bases, leaving 10 bases not matched to a gene. CDR3 nucleotide sequence: TGCAGTGCTATAGCCGGGACAGGGATTTCCAATGAGCAGTTCTTC. This gives the protein CSAIAGTGISNEQFF.

The V gene is TRBV6-5, the J gene TRBJ2-1, with D possibly TRBD2 on 5 matching bases. The germline V gene has CDR1 MNHEY and CDR2 SVGAGI. V dropped 6 bases and J dropped 10 bases, with 19 bases sitting between them. This CDR3 spans 14 amino acids. In DNA, the CDR3 is TGTGCCAGCAGCCTAGGACCGACTATCTACGAGCAGTTCTTC. Protein: CASSLGPTIYEQFF.

This clonotype was detected ten times or more. The chain couples TRBV28 to TRBJ2-7; D is undetermined. This CDR3 contains 13 residues. Looked up from germline, CDR1 is MDHEN and CDR2 is SYDVKM. Trimming removed 6 bases from V and 0 bases from J, with 9 bases in between. For the CDR3, the DNA is TGTGCCAGCAGCTTAGGATCCTCCTACGAGCAGTACTTC. Amino acid sequence: CASSLGSSYEQYF.

This clonotype was seen a handful of times. The chain joins TRBV6-2 or TRBV6-3 to TRBJ2-2; TRBD1 might be the D (5 bases). CDR1 is MNHEY and CDR2 is SVGEGT in the germline V gene. CDR3 size: 13 residues. Deletions cut 2 bases from V and 11 bases from J, with 12 bases between. CDR3 in amino acids: CASSYIRGRELFF. The DNA of the CDR3 is TGTGCCAGCAGTTACATAAGGGGTCGCGAGCTGTTTTTT.

Notes on this clonotype: At one boundary the junction diverges from the germline segment, which might be a read error. The rearrangement uses TRBV20-1 and TRBJ1-1; D is ambiguous. Germline V lookup: CDR1 DFQATT, CDR2 SNEGSKA (reference sequence). The CDR3 is 14 amino acids. CDR3 DNA: TGCAGTGCTAGAGGCCAGACGGGGAACAGTGAAGCTTTCTTT. Translated: CSARGQTGNSEAFF.

This clonotype appeared a few times. This rearrangement joins TRBV5-1 to TRBJ2-5, with TRBD2 identical over 9 bases. The CDR3 extends over 15 amino acids. J gave up 5 bases and V 2 bases, and 7 bases lay outside the gene matches. The germline V gene encodes CDR1 SGHRS and CDR2 YFSETQ. The CDR3 reads CASSFRAGGSETQYF. The CDR3 nucleotides read TGCGCCAGCAGCTTCAGGGCGGGAGGGAGCGAGACCCAGTACTTC.

This rearrangement joins TRBV28 to TRBJ2-3; 12 bases map to TRBD2. CDR3 length: 17 amino acids. V was pared by 1 base and J by 0 bases, with 2 bases of the junction left unmatched. Germline CDR1 reads MDHEN; CDR2 reads SYDVKM. CDR3 coding DNA: TGTGCCAGCAGTTTATCGGGACTAGCGGGTAGCACAGATACGCAGTATTTT. As protein: CASSLSGLAGSTDTQYF.